This TCR beta chain is from a study of T cells after yellow fever vaccination. Looking at the study overall: For low cell numbers, libraries were made with SMART-Seq v4 Ultra Low Input.

Study observations and caveats: Subsequent booster samples again held most clones from primary vaccination (96% CD4, roughly 90% CD8). Peak timing came faster in the weaker secondary response, day 5 versus 15.

For this clonotype: Its antigen remains unknown.

With V trimmed by 2 bases and J by 9 bases, 7 bases remained unmatched. The CDR3 totals 14 residues. Germline CDR1 is KGHSH and CDR2 is LQKENI. Synthesis of TCR cDNA relied on 5'RACE template switching, which attached a universal primer site and UMIs. A single record per CDR3 protein comes from TCRdb applying MiXCR to the 5' RACE reads. Of some 550,000 distinct CDR3 sequences in the sample, less than 20% were seen once. Here the sequenced sample was PBMCs, taken 15 days after the yellow fever booster vaccination. The V and J genes are TRBV18 and TRBJ2-1, with 7 positions matching TRBD1. The receptor comes from a man under 40 who received the YFV17D yellow fever vaccine. CDR3: CASSPRVTGIEQFF. The CDR3, as DNA: TGTGCCAGCTCACCAAGGGTGACAGGGATTGAGCAGTTCTTC.